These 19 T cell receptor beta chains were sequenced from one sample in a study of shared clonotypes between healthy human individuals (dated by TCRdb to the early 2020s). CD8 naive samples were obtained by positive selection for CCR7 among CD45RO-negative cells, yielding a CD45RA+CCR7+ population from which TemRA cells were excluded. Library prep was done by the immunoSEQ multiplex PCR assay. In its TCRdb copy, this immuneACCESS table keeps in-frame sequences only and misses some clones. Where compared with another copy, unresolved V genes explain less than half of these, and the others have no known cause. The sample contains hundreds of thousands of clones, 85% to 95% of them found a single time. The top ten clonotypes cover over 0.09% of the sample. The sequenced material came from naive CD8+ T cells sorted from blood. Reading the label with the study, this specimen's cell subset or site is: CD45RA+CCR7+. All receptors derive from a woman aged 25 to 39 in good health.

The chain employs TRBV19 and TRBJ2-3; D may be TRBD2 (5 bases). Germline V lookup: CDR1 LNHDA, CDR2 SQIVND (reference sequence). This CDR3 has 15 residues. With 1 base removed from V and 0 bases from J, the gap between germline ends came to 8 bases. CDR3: CASSIVTRSTDTQYF. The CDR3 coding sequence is TGTGCCAGTAGTATAGTAACTAGGAGCACAGATACGCAGTATTTT.

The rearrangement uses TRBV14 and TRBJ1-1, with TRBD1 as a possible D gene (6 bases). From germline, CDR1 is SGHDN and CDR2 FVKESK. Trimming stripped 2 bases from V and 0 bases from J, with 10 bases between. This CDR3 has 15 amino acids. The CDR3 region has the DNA TGTGCCAGCAGCCAATGGACAGAGGTGAACACTGAAGCTTTCTTT. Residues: CASSQWTEVNTEAFF.

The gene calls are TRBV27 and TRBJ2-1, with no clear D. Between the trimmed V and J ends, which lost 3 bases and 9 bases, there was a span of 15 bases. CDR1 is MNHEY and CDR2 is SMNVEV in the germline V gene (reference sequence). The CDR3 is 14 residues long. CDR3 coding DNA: TGTGCCAGCAGTTTCCCCGGAGCGATAAGTGAGCAGTTCTTC. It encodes CASSFPGAISEQFF.

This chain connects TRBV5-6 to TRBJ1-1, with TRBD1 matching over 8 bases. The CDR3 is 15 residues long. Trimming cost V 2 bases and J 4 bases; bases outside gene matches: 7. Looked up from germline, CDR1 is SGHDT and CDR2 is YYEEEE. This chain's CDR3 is CASSFQTGGGTEAFF. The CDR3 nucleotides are TGTGCCAGCAGCTTTCAAACAGGGGGAGGCACTGAAGCTTTCTTT.

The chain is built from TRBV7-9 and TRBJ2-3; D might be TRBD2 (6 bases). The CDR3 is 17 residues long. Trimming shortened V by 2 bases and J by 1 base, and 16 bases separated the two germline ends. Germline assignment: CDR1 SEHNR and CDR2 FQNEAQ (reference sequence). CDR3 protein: CASSLSLVPGGTDTQYF. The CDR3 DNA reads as TGTGCCAGCAGCTTAAGTTTGGTTCCGGGAGGCACAGATACGCAGTATTTT.

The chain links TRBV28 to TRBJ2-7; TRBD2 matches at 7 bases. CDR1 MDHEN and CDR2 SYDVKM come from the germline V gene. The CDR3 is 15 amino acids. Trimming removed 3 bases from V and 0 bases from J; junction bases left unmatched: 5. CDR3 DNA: TGTGCCAGCAGTTTGATGGGACTAAACTCCTACGAGCAGTACTTC. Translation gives CASSLMGLNSYEQYF.

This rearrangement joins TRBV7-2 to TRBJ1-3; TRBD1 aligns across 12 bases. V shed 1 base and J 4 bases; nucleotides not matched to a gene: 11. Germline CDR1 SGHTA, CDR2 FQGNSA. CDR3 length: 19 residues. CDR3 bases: TGTGCCAGCAGCTTAGACGGGCCCCGGGACAGGGGGCTGGGAAACACCATATATTTT. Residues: CASSLDGPRDRGLGNTIYF.

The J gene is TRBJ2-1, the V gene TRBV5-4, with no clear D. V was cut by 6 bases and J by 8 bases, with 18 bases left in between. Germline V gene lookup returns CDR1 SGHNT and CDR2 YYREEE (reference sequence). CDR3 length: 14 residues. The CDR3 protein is CASNKPGSGDEQFF. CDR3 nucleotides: TGTGCCAGCAACAAGCCGGGCTCTGGGGATGAGCAGTTCTTC.

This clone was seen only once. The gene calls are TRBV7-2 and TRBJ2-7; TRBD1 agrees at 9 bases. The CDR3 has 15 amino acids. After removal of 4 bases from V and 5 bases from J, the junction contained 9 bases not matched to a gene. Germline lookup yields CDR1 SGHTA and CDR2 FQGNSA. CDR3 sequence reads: CASSSRDRVVNEQYF. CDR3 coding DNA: TGTGCCAGCAGCTCCCGGGACAGGGTAGTCAACGAGCAGTACTTC.

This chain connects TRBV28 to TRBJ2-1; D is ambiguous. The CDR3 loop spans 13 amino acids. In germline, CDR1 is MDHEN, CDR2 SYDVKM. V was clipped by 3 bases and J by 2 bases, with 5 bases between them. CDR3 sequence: CASSFVTYNEQFF. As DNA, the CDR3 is TGTGCCAGCAGTTTCGTAACCTACAATGAGCAGTTCTTC. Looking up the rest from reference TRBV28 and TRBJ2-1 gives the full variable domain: DVKVTQSSRYLVKRTGEKVFLECVQDMDHENMFWYRQDPGLGLRLIYFSYDVKMKEKGDIPEGYSVSREKKERFSLILESASTNQTSMYLCASSFVTYNEQFFGPGTRLTVL.

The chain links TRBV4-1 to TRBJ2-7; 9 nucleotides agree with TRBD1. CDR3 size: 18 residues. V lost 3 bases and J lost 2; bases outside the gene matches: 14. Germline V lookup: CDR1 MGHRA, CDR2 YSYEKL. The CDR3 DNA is TGCGCCAGCAGCCACGTCCCGGGACAGGGCGGGGGAACCTACGAGCAGTACTTC. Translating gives CASSHVPGQGGGTYEQYF.

The CDR3 sequence: CASSFTTSGDEQFF. CDR3 DNA: TGTGCCAGCAGTTTCACGACTAGCGGGGATGAGCAGTTCTTC. The rearrangement joins TRBV28 to TRBJ2-1, with TRBD2 identical over 11 bases. Germline V gene sequence: CDR1 MDHEN, CDR2 SYDVKM. V trimming: 3 bases; J trimming: 8 bases; junction bases outside the gene matches: 3. This CDR3 is built from 14 residues.

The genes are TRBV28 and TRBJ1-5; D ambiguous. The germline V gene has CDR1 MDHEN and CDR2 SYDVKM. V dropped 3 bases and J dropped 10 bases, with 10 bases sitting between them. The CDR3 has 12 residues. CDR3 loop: CASSFYSSPQHF. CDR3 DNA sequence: TGTGCCAGCAGTTTTTATTCTAGCCCCCAGCATTTT. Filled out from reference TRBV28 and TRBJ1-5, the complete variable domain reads DVKVTQSSRYLVKRTGEKVFLECVQDMDHENMFWYRQDPGLGLRLIYFSYDVKMKEKGDIPEGYSVSREKKERFSLILESASTNQTSMYLCASSFYSSPQHFGDGTRLSIL.

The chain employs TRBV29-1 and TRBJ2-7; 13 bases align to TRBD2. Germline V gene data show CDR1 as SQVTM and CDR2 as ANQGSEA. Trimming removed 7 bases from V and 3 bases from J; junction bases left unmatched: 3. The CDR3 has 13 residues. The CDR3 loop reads CSARLAGGYEQYF. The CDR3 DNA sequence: TGCAGCGCCCGACTAGCGGGGGGCTACGAGCAGTACTTC.

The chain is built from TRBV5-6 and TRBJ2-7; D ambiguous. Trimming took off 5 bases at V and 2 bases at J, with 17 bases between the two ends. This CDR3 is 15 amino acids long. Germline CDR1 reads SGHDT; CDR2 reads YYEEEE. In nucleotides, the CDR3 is TGTGCCAGCAGACAATCAGGACCCGTTGCCTACGAGCAGTACTTC. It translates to CASRQSGPVAYEQYF.

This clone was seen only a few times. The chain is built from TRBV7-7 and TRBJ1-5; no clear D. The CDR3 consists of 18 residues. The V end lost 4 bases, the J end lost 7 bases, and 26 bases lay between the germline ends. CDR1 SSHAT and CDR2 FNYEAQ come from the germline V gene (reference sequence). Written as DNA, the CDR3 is TGTGCCAGCAGCTCCCCAAGCACATCGGGCAGTTTAAGCCAGCCCCAGCATTTT. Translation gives CASSSPSTSGSLSQPQHF.

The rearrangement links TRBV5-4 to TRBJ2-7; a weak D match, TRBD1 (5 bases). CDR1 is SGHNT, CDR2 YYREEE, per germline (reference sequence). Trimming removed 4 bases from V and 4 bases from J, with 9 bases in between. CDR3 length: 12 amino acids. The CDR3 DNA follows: TGTGCCAGCAGCAACGCAGGGTACGAGCAGTACTTC. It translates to CASSNAGYEQYF.

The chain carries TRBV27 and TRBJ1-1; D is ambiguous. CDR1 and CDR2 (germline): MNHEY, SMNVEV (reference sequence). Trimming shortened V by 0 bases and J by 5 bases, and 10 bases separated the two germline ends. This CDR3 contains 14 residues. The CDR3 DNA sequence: TGTGCCAGCAGTTTATCGATGGGGATTACTGAAGCTTTCTTT. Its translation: CASSLSMGITEAFF.

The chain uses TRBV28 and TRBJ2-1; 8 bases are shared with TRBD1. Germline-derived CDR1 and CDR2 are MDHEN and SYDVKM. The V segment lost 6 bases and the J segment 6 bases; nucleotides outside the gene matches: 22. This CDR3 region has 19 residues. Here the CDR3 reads CASRWPGQASGAGINEQFF. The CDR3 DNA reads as TGTGCCAGCAGATGGCCGGGACAGGCTTCAGGGGCCGGTATCAATGAGCAGTTCTTC. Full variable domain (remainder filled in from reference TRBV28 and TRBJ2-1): DVKVTQSSRYLVKRTGEKVFLECVQDMDHENMFWYRQDPGLGLRLIYFSYDVKMKEKGDIPEGYSVSREKKERFSLILESASTNQTSMYLCASRWPGQASGAGINEQFFGPGTRLTVL.